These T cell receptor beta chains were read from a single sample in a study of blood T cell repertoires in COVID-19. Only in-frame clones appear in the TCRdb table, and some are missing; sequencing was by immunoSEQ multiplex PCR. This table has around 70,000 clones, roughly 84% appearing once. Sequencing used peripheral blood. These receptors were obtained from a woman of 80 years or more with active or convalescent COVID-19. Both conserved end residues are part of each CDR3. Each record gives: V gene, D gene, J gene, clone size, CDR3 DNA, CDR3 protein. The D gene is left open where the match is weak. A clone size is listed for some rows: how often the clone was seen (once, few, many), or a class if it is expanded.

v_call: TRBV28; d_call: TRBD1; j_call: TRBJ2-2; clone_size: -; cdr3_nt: TGTGCCAGCAGCCCAGGGGGTGGCACCGGGGAGCTGTTTTTT; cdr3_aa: CASSPGGGTGELFF
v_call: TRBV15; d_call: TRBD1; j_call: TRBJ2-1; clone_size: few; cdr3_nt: TGTGCCACCAGCGAGGCCCGGGACAGGGGTAGGAATGAGCAGTTCTTC; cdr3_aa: CATSEARDRGRNEQFF
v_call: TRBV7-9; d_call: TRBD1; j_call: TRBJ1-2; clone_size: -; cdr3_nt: TGTGCCAGCACAGGGGGTTCCTATGGCTACACCTTC; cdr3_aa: CASTGGSYGYTF
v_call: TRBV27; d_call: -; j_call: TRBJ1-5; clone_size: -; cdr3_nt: TGTGCCAGCAGCCAGAGCGGGGTCAATCAGCCCCAGCATTTT; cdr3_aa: CASSQSGVNQPQHF
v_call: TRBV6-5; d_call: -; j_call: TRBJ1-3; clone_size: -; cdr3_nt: TGTGCCACCTTGGCAGGGGAGGGTGGAAACACCATATATTTT; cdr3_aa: CATLAGEGGNTIYF
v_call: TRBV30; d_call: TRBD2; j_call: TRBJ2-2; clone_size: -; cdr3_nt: TGTGCCTGGAAGAGACTAGCGACCACCGGGGAGCTGTTTTTT; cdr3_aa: CAWKRLATTGELFF
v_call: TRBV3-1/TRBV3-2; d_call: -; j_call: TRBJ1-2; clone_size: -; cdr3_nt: TGTGCCAGCAGAGTCCGGGGGTTCGTTCCTAACTATGGCTACACCTTC; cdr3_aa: CASRVRGFVPNYGYTF
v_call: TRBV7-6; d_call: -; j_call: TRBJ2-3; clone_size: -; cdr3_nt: TGTGCCAGCAGCTGGGAGCTGGAGGGGGCCACAGATACGCAGTATTTT; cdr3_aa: CASSWELEGATDTQYF
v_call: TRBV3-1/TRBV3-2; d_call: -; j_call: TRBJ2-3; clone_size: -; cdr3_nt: TGTGCCAGCAGCCTAACTGGGGGGGGCCCGACAGATACGCAGTATTTT; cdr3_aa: CASSLTGGGPTDTQYF
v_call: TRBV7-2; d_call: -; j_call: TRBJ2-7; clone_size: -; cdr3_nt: TGTGCCAGCAGCTTAGTCATCGGGAACGAGCAGTACTTC; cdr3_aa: CASSLVIGNEQYF
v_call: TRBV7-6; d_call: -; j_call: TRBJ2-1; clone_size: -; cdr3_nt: TGTGCCAGCAGCACTTCCTACAATGAGCAGTTCTTC; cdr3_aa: CASSTSYNEQFF
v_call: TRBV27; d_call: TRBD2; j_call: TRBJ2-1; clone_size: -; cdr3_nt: TGTGCCAGCAGTTTATGGAGCGGGGGGGCTCTTGAGCAGTTCTTC; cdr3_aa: CASSLWSGGALEQFF
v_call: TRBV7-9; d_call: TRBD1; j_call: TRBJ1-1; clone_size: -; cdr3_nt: TGTGCCAGCAGCTCCTACCGGGACAGGGGTTTCACTGAAGCTTTCTTT; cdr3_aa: CASSSYRDRGFTEAFF
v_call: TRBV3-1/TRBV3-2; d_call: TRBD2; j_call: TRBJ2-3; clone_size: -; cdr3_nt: TGTGCCAGCAGCCTCTCCGGGACTAGCTACACAGATACGCAGTATTTT; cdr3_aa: CASSLSGTSYTDTQYF
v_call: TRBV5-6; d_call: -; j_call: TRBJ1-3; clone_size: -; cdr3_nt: TGTGCCAGCAGTCGTCTTGGAAACACCATATATTTT; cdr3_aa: CASSRLGNTIYF
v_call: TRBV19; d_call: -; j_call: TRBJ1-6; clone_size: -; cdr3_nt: TGTGCCAGTAGTATAGTAGAGGGTTCACCCCTCCACTTT; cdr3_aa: CASSIVEGSPLHF
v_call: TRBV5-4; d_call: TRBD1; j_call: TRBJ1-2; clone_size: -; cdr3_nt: TGTGCCAGCAGCAGGACAGGGGAATATGGCTACACCTTC; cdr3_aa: CASSRTGEYGYTF
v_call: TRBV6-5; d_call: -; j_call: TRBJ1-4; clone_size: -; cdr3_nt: TGTGCCAGCAGTTACTCCCCGGTGGTTGGTGAAAAACTGTTTTTT; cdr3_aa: CASSYSPVVGEKLFF
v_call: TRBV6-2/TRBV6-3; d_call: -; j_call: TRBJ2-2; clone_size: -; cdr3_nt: TGTGCCAGCAGCCCTCGTGGGGGCCTTGGCACCGGGGAGCTGTTTTTT; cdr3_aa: CASSPRGGLGTGELFF
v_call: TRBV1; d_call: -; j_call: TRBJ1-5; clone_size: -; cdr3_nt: TGCACCAGCAGCCCCCCCGGACAGATCCCCTATAGCAATCAGCCCCAGCATTTT; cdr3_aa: CTSSPPGQIPYSNQPQHF
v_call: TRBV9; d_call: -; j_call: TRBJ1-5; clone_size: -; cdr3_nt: TGTGCCAGCAGCCCCCTAGCGGATAGCAATCAGCCCCAGCATTTT; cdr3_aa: CASSPLADSNQPQHF
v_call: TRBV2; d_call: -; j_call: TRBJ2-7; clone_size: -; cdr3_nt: TGTGCCAGCCGGGGGGGACAGCGGATCTACGAGCAGTACTTC; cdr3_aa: CASRGGQRIYEQYF
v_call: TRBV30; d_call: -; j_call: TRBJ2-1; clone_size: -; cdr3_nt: TGTGCCTGGTCTGGCGGGGATGAGCAGTTCTTC; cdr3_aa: CAWSGGDEQFF
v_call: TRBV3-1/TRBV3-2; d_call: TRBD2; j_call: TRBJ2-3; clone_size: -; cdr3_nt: TGTGCCAGCAGCCAAGATCCCGCCCTAGCGGGCACAGATACGCAGTATTTT; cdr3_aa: CASSQDPALAGTDTQYF
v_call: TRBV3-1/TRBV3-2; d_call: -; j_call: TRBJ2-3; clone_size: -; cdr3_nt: TGTGCCAGCAGCCAACACGGCGGGGGCAGGGGAGATACGCAGTATTTT; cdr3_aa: CASSQHGGGRGDTQYF
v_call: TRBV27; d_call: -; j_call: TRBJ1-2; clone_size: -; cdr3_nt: TGTGCCAGCCCTTCCCAGAGGGGGGGTATAGGCTACACCTTC; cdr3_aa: CASPSQRGGIGYTF
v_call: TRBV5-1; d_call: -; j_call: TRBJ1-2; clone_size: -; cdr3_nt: TGCGCCAGCAGCCCCACAGGAGCCACTTCTAACTATGGCTACACCTTC; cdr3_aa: CASSPTGATSNYGYTF
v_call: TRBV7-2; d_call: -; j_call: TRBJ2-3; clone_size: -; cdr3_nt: TGTGCCAGCAGGGGAGTGTGGAGTGCAGATACGCAGTATTTT; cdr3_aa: CASRGVWSADTQYF
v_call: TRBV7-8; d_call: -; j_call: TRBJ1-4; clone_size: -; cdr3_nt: TGTGCCAGCAGCGCCCAGCCCGGCAACGGGGAAAAACTGTTTTTT; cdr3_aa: CASSAQPGNGEKLFF
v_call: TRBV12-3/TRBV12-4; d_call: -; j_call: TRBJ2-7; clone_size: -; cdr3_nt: TGTGCCAGCAGTTTGGTCAGGTACGAGCAGTACTTC; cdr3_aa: CASSLVRYEQYF
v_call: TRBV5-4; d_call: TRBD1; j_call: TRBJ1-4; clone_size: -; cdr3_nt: TGTGCCAGCAGCTTTAGGACAGGGGGCCGGGGGAATGAAAAACTGTTTTTT; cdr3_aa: CASSFRTGGRGNEKLFF